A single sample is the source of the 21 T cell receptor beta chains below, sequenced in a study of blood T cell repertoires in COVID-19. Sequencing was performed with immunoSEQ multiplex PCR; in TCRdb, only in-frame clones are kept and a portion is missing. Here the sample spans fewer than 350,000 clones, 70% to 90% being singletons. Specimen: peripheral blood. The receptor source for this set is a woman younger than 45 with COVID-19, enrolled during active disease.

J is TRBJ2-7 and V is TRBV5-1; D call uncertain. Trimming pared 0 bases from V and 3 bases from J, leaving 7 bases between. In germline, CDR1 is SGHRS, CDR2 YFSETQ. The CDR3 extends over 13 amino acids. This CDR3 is CASSLATVYEQYF. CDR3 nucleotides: TGCGCCAGCAGCTTGGCTACAGTCTACGAGCAGTACTTC.

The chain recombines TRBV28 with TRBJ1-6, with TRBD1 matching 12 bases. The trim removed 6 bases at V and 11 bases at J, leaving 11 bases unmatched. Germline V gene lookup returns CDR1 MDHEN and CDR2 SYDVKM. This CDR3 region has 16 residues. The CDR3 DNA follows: TGTGCCAGCAGACCGAGAGGGACAGGGGGCGAGACACCCCTCCACTTT. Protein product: CASRPRGTGGETPLHF.

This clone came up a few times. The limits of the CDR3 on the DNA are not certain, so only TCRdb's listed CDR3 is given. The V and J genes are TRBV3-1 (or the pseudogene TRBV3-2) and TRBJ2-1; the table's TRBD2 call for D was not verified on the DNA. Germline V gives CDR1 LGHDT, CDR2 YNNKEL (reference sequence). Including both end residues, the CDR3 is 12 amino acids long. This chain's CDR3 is CASSQVGGGAFF.

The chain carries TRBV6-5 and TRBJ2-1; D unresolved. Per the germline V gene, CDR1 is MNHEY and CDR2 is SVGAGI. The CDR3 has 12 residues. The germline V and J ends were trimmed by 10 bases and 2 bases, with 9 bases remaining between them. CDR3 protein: CAIVATYNEQFF. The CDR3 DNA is TGTGCCATCGTCGCGACCTACAATGAGCAGTTCTTC.

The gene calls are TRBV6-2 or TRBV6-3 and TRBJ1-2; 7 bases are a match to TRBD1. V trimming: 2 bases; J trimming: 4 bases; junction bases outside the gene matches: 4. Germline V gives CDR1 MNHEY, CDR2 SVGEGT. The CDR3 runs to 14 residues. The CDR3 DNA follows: TGTGCCAGCAGTTACGTATCAGGGGGCTATGGCTACACCTTC. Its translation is CASSYVSGGYGYTF.

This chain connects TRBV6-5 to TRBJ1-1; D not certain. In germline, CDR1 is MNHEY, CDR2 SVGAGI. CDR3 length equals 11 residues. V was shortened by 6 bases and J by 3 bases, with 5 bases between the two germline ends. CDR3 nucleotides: TGTGCCAGCAGGGCTCACACTGAAGCTTTCTTT. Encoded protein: CASRAHTEAFF.

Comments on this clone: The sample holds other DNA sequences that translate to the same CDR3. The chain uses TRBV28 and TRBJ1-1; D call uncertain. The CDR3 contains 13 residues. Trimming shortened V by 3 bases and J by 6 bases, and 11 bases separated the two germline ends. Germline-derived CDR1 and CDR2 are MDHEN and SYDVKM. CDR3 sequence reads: CASSLIGVSEAFF. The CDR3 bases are TGTGCCAGCAGTTTGATCGGGGTTTCTGAAGCTTTCTTT.

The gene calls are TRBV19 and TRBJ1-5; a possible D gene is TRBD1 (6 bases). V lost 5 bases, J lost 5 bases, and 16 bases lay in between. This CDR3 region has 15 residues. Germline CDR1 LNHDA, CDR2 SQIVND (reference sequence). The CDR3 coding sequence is TGTGCCAGTAGTGCACCGGGACACACTTATCAGCCCCAGCATTTT. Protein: CASSAPGHTYQPQHF.

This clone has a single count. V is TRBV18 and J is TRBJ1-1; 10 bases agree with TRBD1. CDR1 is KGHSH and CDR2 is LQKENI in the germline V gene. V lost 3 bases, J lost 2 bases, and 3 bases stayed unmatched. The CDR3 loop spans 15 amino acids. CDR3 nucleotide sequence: TGTGCCAGCTCACCGGACAGGGGGATTAACACTGAAGCTTTCTTT. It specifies CASSPDRGINTEAFF.

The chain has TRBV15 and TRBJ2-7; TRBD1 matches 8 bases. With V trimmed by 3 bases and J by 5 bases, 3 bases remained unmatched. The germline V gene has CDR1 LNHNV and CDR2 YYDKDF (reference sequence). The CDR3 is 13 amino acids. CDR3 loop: CATSRDREDEQYF. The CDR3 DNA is TGTGCCACCAGCAGGGACAGGGAAGACGAGCAGTACTTC.

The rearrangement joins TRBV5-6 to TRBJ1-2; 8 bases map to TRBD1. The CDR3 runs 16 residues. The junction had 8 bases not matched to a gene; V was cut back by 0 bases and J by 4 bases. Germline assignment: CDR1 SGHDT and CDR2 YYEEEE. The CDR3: CASSLGTGRLVYGYTF. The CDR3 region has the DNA TGTGCCAGCAGCTTGGGGACAGGGAGGTTGGTCTATGGCTACACCTTC.

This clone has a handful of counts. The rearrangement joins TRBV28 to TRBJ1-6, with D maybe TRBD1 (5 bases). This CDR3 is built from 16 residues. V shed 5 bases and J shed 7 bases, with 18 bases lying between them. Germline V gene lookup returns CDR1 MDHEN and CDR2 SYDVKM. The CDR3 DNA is TGTGCCAGCAGTCCTATCCGGGGGAGAGCAAATTCACCCCTCCACTTT. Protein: CASSPIRGRANSPLHF.

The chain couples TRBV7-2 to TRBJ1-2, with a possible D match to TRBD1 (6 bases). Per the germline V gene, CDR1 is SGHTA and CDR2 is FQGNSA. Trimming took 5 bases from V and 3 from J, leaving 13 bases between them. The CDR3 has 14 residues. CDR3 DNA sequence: TGTGCCAGCAGCCCCCGACAGGAGTACTATGGCTACACCTTC. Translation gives CASSPRQEYYGYTF. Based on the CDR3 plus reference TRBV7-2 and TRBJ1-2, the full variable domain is GAGVSQSPSNKVTEKGKDVELRCDPISGHTALYWYRQSLGQGLEFLIYFQGNSAPDKSGLPSDRFSAERTGGSVSTLTIQRTQQEDSAVYLCASSPRQEYYGYTFGSGTRLTVV.

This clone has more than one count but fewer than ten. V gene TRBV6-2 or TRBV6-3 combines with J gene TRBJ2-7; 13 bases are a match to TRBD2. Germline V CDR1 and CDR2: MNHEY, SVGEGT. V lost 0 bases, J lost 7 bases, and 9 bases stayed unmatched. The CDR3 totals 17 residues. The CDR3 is CASSYSRTSGGALEQYF. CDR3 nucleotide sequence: TGTGCCAGCAGTTACTCCCGGACTAGCGGGGGAGCCTTGGAGCAGTACTTC.

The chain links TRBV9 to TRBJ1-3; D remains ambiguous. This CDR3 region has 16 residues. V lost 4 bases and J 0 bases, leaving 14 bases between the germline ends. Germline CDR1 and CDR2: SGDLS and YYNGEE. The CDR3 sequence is CASSPLSGSSGNTIYF. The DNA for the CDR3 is TGTGCCAGCAGCCCCCTCTCAGGAAGCTCTGGAAACACCATATATTTT.

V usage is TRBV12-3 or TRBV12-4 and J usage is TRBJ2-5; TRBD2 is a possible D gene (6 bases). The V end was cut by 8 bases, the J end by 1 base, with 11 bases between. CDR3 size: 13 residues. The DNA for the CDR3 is TGTGCCAGCGGTGCGGGGATCCAAGAGACCCAGTACTTC. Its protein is CASGAGIQETQYF.

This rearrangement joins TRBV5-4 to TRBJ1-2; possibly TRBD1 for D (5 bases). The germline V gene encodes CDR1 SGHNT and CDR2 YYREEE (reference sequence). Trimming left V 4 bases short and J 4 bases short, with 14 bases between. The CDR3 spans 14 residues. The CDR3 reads CASSPGGTPYGYTF. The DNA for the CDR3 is TGTGCCAGCAGCCCAGGCGGGACCCCCTATGGCTACACCTTC.

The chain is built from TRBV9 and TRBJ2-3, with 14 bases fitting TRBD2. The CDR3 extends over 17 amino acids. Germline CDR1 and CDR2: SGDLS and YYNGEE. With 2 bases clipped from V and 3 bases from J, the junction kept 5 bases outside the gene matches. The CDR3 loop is CASSVGTSGGLTDTQYF. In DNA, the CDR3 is TGTGCCAGCAGCGTCGGGACTAGCGGGGGTTTAACAGATACGCAGTATTTT.

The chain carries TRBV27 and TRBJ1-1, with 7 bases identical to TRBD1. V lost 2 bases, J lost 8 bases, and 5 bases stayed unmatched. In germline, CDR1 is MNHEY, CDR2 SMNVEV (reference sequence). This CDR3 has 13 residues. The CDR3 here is CASSLTGTEEAFF. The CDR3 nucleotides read TGTGCCAGCAGTTTAACGGGGACAGAAGAAGCTTTCTTT.

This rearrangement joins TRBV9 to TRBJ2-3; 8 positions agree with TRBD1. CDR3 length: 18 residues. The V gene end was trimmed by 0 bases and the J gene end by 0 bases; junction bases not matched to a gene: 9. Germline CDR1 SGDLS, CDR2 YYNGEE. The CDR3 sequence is CASSVAQGQGASTDTQYF. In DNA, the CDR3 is TGTGCCAGCAGCGTAGCTCAAGGGCAGGGGGCTAGCACAGATACGCAGTATTTT.

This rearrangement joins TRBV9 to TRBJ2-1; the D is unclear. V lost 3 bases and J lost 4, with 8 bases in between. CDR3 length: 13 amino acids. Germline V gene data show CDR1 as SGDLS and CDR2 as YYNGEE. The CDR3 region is CASSDSSYNEQFF. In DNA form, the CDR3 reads TGTGCCAGCAGCGATTCCTCGTACAATGAGCAGTTCTTC.